The rows below give T cell receptor beta chains drawn from one sample of a study of blood T cell repertoires in COVID-19. Clones were read by immunoSEQ multiplex PCR, and TCRdb kept only the in-frame ones, dropping some. The sample includes about 190,000 clones, about 90% seen only once; the top ten take 0.6% to 0.8%. Source material: peripheral blood. All receptors derive from a man aged 45 to 65 with acute or convalescent COVID-19. The conserved cysteine and the conserved F or W are not part of the CDR3 here. Fields, in order: J gene, V gene, CDR3 protein.

>TRBJ2-5|TRBV29-1
SVSTGTQETQY
>TRBJ2-7|TRBV10-2
ASSEFGEQY
>TRBJ2-2|TRBV9
ASSGGTPRPGELF
>TRBJ2-7|TRBV2
ASRLGRLIAASYEQY
>TRBJ1-2|TRBV6-5
ASSYRGQGWGGYT
>TRBJ1-4|TRBV2
ASRGNRGQGEKLF
>TRBJ2-4|TRBV2
ASSGDPGLVLAKNIQY
>TRBJ1-6|TRBV6-5
ASSPPQGSRSPLH
>TRBJ1-5|TRBV6-2/TRBV6-3
ASSLGQVSNQPQH
>TRBJ2-3|TRBV5-4
ASSPRRDYTQY
>TRBJ2-7|TRBV18
ASSPFGQGEIEQY
>TRBJ2-6|TRBV9
ASSVSSGRVGANVLT